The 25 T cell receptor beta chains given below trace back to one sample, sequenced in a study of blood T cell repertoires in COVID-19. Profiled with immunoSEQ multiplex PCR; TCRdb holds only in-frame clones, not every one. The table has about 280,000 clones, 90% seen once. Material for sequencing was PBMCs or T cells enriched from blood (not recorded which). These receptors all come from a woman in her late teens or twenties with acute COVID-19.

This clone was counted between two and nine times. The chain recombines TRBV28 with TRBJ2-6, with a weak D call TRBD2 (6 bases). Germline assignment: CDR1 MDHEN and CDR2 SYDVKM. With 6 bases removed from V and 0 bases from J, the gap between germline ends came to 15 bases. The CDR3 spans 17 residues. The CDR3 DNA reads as TGTGCCAGCAGCTTGGAGGGCAGTGACTCTGGGGCCAACGTCCTGACTTTC. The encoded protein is CASSLEGSDSGANVLTF.

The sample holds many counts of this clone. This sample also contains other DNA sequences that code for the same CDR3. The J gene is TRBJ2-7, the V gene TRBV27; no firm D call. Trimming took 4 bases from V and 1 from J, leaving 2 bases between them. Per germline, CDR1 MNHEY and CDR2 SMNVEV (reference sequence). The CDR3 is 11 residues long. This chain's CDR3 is CASSSSYEQYF. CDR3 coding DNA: TGTGCCAGCAGTTCTTCCTACGAGCAGTACTTC.

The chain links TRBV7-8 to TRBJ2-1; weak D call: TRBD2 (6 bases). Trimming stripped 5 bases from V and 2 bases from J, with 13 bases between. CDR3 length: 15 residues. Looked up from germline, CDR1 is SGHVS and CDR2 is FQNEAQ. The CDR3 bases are TGTGCCAGCAGCGATGGGGGAGGCCCCTACAATGAGCAGTTCTTC. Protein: CASSDGGGPYNEQFF.

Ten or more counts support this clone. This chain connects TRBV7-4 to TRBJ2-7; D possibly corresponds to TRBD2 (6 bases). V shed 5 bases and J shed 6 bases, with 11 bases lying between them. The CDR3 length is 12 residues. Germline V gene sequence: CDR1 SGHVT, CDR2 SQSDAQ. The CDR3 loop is CASSLLAPEQYF. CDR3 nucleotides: TGTGCCAGCAGCCTACTAGCTCCCGAGCAGTACTTC. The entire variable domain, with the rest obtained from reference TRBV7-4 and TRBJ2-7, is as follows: GAGVSQSPRYKVAKRGRDVALRCDSISGHVTLYWYRQTLGQGSEVLTYSQSDAQRDKSGRPSGRFSAERPERSVSTLKIQRTEQGDSAVYLCASSLLAPEQYFGPGTRLTVT.

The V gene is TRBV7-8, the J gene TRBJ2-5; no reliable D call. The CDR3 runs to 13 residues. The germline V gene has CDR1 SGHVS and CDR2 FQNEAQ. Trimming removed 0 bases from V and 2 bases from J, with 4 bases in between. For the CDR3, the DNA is TGTGCCAGCAGCTTAGCGACACAAGAGACCCAGTACTTC. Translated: CASSLATQETQYF.

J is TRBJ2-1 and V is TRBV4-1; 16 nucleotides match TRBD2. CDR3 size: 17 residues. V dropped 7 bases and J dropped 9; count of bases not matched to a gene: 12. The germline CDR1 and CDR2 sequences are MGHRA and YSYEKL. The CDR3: CASKQGLAGGSRGEQFF. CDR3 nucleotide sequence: TGCGCCAGCAAACAGGGACTAGCGGGAGGGTCTAGGGGTGAGCAGTTCTTC.

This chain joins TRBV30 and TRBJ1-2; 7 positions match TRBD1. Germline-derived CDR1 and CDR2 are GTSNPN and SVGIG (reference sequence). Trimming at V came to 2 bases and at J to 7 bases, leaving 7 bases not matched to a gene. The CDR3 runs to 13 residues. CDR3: CAWSTQAGGGYTF. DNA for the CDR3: TGTGCCTGGAGTACTCAAGCAGGGGGTGGCTACACCTTC.

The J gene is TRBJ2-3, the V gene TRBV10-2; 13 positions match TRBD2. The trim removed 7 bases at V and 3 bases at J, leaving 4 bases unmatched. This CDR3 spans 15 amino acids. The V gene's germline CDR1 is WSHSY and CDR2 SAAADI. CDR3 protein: CASTGLAGVTDTQYF. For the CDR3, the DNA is TGCGCCAGCACAGGACTAGCGGGAGTAACAGATACGCAGTATTTT.

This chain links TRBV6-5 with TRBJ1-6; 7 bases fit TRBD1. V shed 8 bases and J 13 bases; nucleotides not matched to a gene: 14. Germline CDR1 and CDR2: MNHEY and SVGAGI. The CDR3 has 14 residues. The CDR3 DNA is TGTGCCAGCTCCCCGGGACAGCAACTTTCCCCCCTCCACTTT. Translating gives CASSPGQQLSPLHF.

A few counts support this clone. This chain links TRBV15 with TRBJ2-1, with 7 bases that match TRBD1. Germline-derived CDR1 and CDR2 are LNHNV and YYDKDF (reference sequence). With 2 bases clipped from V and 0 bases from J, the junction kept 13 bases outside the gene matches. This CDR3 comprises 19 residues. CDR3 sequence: CATSRLGRPGQISYNEQFF. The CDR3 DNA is TGTGCCACCAGCAGACTCGGAAGGCCGGGACAGATCTCCTACAATGAGCAGTTCTTC.

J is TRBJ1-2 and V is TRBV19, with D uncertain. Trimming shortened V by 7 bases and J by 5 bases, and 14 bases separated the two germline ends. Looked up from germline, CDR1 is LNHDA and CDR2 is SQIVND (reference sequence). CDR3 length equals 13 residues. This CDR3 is CASTRSGVYGYTF. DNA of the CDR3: TGTGCCAGTACCAGATCCGGAGTATATGGCTACACCTTC. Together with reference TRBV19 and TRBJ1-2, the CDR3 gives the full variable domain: DGGITQSPKYLFRKEGQNVTLSCEQNLNHDAMYWYRQDPGQGLRLIYYSQIVNDFQKGDIAEGYSVSREKKESFPLTVTSAQKNPTAFYLCASTRSGVYGYTFGSGTRLTVV.

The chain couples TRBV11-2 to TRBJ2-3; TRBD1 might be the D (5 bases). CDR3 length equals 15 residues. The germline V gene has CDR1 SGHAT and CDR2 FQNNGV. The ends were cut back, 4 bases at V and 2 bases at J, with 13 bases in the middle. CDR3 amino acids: CASSSFGAATDTQYF. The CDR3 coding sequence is TGTGCCAGCAGCTCCTTTGGGGCAGCCACAGATACGCAGTATTTT. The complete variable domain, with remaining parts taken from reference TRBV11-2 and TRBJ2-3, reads EAGVAQSPRYKIIEKRQSVAFWCNPISGHATLYWYQQILGQGPKLLIQFQNNGVVDDSQLPKDRFSAERLKGVDSTLKIQPAKLEDSAVYLCASSSFGAATDTQYFGPGTRLTVL.

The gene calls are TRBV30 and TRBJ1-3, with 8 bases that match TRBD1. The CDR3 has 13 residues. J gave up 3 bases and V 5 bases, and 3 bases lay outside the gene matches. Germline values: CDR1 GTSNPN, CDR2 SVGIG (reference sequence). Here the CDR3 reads CAWQGAGGNTIYF. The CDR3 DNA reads TGTGCCTGGCAGGGGGCCGGTGGAAACACCATATATTTT.

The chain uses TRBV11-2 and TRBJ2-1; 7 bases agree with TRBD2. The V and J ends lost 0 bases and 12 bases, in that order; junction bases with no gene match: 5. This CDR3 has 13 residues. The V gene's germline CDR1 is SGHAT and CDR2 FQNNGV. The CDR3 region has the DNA TGTGCCAGCAGCTTAGACCTCGGGGGGTCGCAGTTCTTC. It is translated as CASSLDLGGSQFF.

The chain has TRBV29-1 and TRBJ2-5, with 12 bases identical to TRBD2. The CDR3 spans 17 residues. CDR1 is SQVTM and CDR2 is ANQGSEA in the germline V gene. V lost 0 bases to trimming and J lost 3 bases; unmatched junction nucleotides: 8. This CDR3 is CSVEDPTSGSHEETQYF. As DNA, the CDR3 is TGCAGCGTTGAAGACCCGACTAGCGGGAGTCACGAAGAGACCCAGTACTTC.

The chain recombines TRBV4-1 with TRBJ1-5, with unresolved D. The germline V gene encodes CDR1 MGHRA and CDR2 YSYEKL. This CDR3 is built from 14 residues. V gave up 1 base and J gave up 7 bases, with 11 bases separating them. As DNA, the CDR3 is TGCGCCAGCAGCCAAGCCCAGCTAGGCCAGCCCCAGCATTTT. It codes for CASSQAQLGQPQHF.

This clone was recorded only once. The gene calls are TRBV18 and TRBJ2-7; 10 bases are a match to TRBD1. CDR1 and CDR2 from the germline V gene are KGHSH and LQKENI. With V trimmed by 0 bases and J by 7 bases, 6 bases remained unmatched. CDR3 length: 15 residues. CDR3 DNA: TGTGCCAGCTCACCACCGGGACAGGGGCGTCGGGAGCAGTACTTC. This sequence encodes CASSPPGQGRREQYF.

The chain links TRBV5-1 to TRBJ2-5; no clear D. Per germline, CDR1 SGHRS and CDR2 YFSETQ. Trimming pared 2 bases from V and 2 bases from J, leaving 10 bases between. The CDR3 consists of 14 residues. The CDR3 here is CASSFAGTQETQYF. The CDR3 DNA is TGCGCCAGCAGCTTCGCAGGTACTCAAGAGACCCAGTACTTC.

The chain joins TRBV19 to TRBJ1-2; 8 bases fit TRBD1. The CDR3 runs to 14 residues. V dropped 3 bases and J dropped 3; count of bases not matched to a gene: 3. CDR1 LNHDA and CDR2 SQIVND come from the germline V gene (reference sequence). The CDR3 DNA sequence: TGTGCCAGTAGTATCGGGACAGGCGACTATGGCTACACCTTC. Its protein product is CASSIGTGDYGYTF.

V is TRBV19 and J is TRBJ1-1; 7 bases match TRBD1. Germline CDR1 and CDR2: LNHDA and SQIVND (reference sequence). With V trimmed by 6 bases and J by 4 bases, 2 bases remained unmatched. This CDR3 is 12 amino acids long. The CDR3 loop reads CASRSGGTEAFF. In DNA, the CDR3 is TGTGCCAGTAGATCAGGGGGCACTGAAGCTTTCTTT.

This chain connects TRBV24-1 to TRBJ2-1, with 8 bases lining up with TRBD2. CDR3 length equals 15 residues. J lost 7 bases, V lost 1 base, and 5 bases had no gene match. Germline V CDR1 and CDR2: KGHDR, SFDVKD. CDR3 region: CATSDFPGGGNEQFF. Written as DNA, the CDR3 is TGTGCCACCAGTGATTTTCCGGGAGGGGGGAATGAGCAGTTCTTC.

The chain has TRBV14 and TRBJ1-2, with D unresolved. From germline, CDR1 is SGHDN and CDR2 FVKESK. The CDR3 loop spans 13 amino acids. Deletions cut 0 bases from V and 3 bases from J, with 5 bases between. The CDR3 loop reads CASSQESDYGYTF. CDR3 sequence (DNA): TGTGCCAGCAGCCAAGAATCTGACTATGGCTACACCTTC.

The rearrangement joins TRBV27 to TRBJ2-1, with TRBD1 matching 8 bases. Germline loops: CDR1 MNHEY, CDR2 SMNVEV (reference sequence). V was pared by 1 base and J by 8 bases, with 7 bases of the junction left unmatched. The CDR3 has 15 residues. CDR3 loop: CASSLLGQGLDEQFF. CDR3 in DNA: TGTGCCAGCAGTTTATTAGGACAGGGTTTGGATGAGCAGTTCTTC.

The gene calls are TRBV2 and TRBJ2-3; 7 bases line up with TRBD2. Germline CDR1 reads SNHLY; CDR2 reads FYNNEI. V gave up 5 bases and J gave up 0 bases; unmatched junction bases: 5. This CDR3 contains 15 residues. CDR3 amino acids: CASSSGTTSTDTQYF. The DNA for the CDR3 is TGTGCCAGCAGTTCCGGGACTACTAGCACAGATACGCAGTATTTT.

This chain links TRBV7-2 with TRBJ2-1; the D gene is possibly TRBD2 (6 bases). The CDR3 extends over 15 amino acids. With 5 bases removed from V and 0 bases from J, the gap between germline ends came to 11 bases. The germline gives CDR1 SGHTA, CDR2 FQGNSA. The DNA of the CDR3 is TGTGCCAGCAGCAGTAGCGGAGACTCCTACAATGAGCAGTTCTTC. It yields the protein CASSSSGDSYNEQFF.